This passage covers 16 T cell receptor beta chains from one sample sequenced in a study of T cell responses to AZD1222 COVID-19 vaccine. Repertoires were generated with immunoSEQ multiplex PCR, while TCRdb's copy carries only in-frame clones and drops some. The data contain roughly 120,000 clones, 70% to 90% of them singletons. The material sequenced was peripheral blood, taken on day 0 of MenACWY control vaccination. The receptors originated from an adult in good health.

The chain has TRBV28 and TRBJ1-4; the D gene is possibly TRBD1 (5 bases). Germline V CDR1 and CDR2: MDHEN, SYDVKM. Trimming shortened V by 2 bases and J by 2 bases, and 15 bases separated the two germline ends. CDR3 length: 17 residues. The CDR3 DNA follows: TGTGCCAGCAGTTTACCCGGGGCATTAGGGACTAATGAAAAACTGTTTTTT. Protein: CASSLPGALGTNEKLFF. Full variable domain (outside the CDR3, taken from reference TRBV28 and TRBJ1-4): DVKVTQSSRYLVKRTGEKVFLECVQDMDHENMFWYRQDPGLGLRLIYFSYDVKMKEKGDIPEGYSVSREKKERFSLILESASTNQTSMYLCASSLPGALGTNEKLFFGSGTQLSVL.

The chain couples TRBV9 to TRBJ2-7; D is possibly TRBD1 or TRBD2 (5 bases each). Germline values: CDR1 SGDLS, CDR2 YYNGEE. Trimming cost V 0 bases and J 4 bases, with 14 bases left between them. The CDR3 is 15 residues long. The CDR3 region is CASSVGLGVGYEQYF. The CDR3 DNA follows: TGTGCCAGCAGCGTAGGATTGGGGGTCGGGTACGAGCAGTACTTC.

The J gene is TRBJ2-7, the V gene TRBV5-1; either TRBD1 or TRBD2 may fit D (5 bases each). V gave up 2 bases and J gave up 2 bases, with 14 bases separating them. This CDR3 comprises 15 residues. CDR1 and CDR2 (germline): SGHRS, YFSETQ. The CDR3 coding sequence is TGCGCCAGCAGCTTAGGACTTCCGGGACCCTACGAGCAGTACTTC. Its translation is CASSLGLPGPYEQYF.

This chain joins TRBV7-9 and TRBJ2-7; the D is unclear. CDR1 and CDR2 from the germline V gene are SEHNR and FQNEAQ (reference sequence). This CDR3 is 12 amino acids long. V lost 2 bases to trimming and J lost 1 base, with 3 bases between them. CDR3 sequence (DNA): TGTGCCAGCAGCTTACGTTCCTACGAGCAGTACTTC. This sequence encodes CASSLRSYEQYF.

This chain uses TRBV27 with TRBJ2-1, with a weak D call TRBD2 (6 bases). Germline loops: CDR1 MNHEY, CDR2 SMNVEV (reference sequence). This CDR3 is built from 15 residues. The V end was cut by 5 bases, the J end by 6 bases, with 17 bases between. This chain's CDR3 is CASSSFPGTGNEQFF. In nucleotides, the CDR3 is TGTGCCAGCAGTAGTTTTCCCGGGACTGGCAATGAGCAGTTCTTC.

This sequence joins TRBV6-4 and TRBJ1-1; the match to TRBD1 covers 8 bases. This CDR3 is built from 13 residues. Germline-derived CDR1 and CDR2 are MRHNA and SNTAGT. After removal of 5 bases from V and 7 bases from J, the junction contained 6 bases not matched to a gene. Here the CDR3 reads CASSSGQAGEAFF. The CDR3 DNA is TGTGCCAGCAGTTCGGGACAGGCGGGTGAAGCTTTCTTT.

This chain uses TRBV27 with TRBJ1-4; 7 nucleotides align to TRBD1. The trim removed 5 bases at V and 7 bases at J, leaving 10 bases unmatched. Germline CDR1 and CDR2: MNHEY and SMNVEV (reference sequence). The CDR3 is made up of 15 amino acids. The CDR3 coding sequence is TGTGCCAGCAGTCTACAGGGGAGGCGAGGTGAAAAACTGTTTTTT. Translation: CASSLQGRRGEKLFF.

In DNA, the CDR3 is TGTGCCAGCAGTTACCAAGAGACCCAGTACTTC. It yields the protein CASSYQETQYF. The J gene is TRBJ2-5, the V gene TRBV6-5, with D hard to call. With 2 bases removed from V and 2 bases from J, the gap between germline ends came to 0 bases. The CDR3 is 11 residues long. Germline V gives CDR1 MNHEY, CDR2 SVGAGI.

The rearrangement joins TRBV27 to TRBJ1-5; the D gene is possibly TRBD1 (6 bases). CDR1 is MNHEY and CDR2 is SMNVEV in the germline V gene (reference sequence). The V end was cut by 6 bases, the J end by 7 bases, with 16 bases between. This CDR3 spans 14 amino acids. In nucleotides, the CDR3 is TGTGCCAGCAGGCCAGACCAGAGGGGGCAGCCCCAGCATTTT. It specifies CASRPDQRGQPQHF.

The chain has TRBV11-2 and TRBJ1-4, with D unclear. The germline gives CDR1 SGHAT, CDR2 FQNNGV. CDR3 length: 12 amino acids. Trimming left V 5 bases short and J 5 bases short, with 6 bases between. DNA for the CDR3: TGTGCCAGCAGCCCTAGAAATGAAAAACTGTTTTTT. Protein sequence: CASSPRNEKLFF.

A single count supports this clone. The chain carries TRBV24-1 and TRBJ2-1, with D possibly matching TRBD2 (6 bases). The CDR3 spans 16 residues. Trimming cost V 3 bases and J 6 bases, with 17 bases left between them. CDR1 is KGHDR and CDR2 is SFDVKD in the germline V gene. CDR3 DNA sequence: TGTGCCACCAGTGATCCCGGCGGAGGGGTGGTCAATGAGCAGTTCTTC. Translation gives CATSDPGGGVVNEQFF.

CDR3: CASSPGLDYNEQFF. CDR3 nucleotide sequence: TGTGCCAGCAGCCCCGGACTAGACTACAATGAGCAGTTCTTC. V is TRBV14 and J is TRBJ2-1; 7 nucleotides match TRBD2. Per the germline V gene, CDR1 is SGHDN and CDR2 is FVKESK. The CDR3 covers 14 residues. The ends lost 4 bases at V and 3 bases at J; junction bases unmatched: 3.

The chain couples TRBV2 to TRBJ2-7, with D unresolved. CDR1 is SNHLY and CDR2 is FYNNEI in the germline V gene. This CDR3 has 13 residues. V was clipped by 3 bases and J by 3 bases, with 9 bases between them. The DNA for the CDR3 is TGTGCCAGCAGTGAGGGTACGTTCTACGAGCAGTACTTC. Translated: CASSEGTFYEQYF.

The chain recombines TRBV13 with TRBJ2-7, with D maybe TRBD2 (6 bases). CDR3 length equals 12 residues. The germline V gene encodes CDR1 PRHDT and CDR2 FYEKMQ (reference sequence). V was shortened by 3 bases and J by 7 bases, with 10 bases between the two germline ends. The CDR3 DNA follows: TGTGCCAGCAGCTTTTGGGGGGAGGAGCAGTACTTC. It is translated as CASSFWGEEQYF.

CDR3 region: CASSPRPGTEAFF. In DNA form, the CDR3 reads TGTGCCAGCAGCCCCCGCCCGGGCACTGAAGCTTTCTTT. The chain employs TRBV7-2 and TRBJ1-1; D remains ambiguous. Trimming stripped 5 bases from V and 4 bases from J, with 11 bases between. This CDR3 has 13 residues. CDR1 is SGHTA, CDR2 FQGNSA, per germline.

The J gene is TRBJ2-7, the V gene TRBV28; D may be TRBD2 (6 bases). The CDR3 contains 14 residues. CDR1 MDHEN and CDR2 SYDVKM come from the germline V gene. V gave up 6 bases and J gave up 4 bases, with 16 bases separating them. This CDR3 is CASRNGGSAYEQYF. CDR3 DNA: TGTGCCAGCAGGAACGGAGGGTCGGCGTACGAGCAGTACTTC.